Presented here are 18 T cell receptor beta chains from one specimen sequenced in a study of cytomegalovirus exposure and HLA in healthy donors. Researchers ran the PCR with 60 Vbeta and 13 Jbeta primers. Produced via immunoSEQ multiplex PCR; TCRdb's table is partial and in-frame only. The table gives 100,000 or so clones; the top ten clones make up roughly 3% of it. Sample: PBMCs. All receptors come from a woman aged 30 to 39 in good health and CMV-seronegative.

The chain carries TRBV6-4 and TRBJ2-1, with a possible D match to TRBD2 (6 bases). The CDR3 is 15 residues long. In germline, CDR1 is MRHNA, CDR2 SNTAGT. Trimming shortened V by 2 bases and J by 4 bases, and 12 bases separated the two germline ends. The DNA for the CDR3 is TGTGCCAGCAGTGACAATTCCGGGAGTTACAATGAGCAGTTCTTC. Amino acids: CASSDNSGSYNEQFF.

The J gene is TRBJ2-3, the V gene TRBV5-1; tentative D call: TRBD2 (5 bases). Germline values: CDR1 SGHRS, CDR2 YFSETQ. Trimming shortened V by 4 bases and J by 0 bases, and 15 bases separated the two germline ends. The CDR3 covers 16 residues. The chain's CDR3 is CASSLQRSSSTDTQYF. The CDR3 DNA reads TGCGCCAGCAGCCTTCAGCGGAGCTCTAGCACAGATACGCAGTATTTT.

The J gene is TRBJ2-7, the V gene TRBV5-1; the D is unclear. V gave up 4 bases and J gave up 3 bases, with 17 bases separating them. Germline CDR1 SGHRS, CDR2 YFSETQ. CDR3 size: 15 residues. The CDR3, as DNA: TGCGCCAGCAGCCCAACATTCGGCAGAGGCTACGAGCAGTACTTC. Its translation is CASSPTFGRGYEQYF.

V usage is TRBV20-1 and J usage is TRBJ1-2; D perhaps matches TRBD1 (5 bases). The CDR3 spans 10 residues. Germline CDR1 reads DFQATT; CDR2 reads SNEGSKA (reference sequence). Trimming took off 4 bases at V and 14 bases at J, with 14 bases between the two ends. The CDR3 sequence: CSATGGRRTF. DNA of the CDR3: TGCAGTGCTACGGGGGGAAGAAGGACCTTC.

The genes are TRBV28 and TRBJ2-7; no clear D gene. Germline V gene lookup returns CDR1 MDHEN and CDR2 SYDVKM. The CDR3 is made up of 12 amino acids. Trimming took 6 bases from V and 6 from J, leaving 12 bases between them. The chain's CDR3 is CASRLTPGEQYF. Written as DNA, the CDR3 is TGTGCCAGCAGACTGACCCCGGGCGAGCAGTACTTC.

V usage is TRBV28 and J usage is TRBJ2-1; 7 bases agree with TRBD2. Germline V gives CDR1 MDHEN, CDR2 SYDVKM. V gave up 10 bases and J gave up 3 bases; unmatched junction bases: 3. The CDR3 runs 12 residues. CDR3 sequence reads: CATGLHYNEQFF. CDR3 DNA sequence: TGTGCCACGGGACTACACTACAATGAGCAGTTCTTC.

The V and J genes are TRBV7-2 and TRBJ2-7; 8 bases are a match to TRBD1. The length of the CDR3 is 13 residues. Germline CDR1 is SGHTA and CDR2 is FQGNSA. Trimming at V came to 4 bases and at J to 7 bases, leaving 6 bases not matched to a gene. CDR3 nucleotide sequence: TGTGCCAGCAGCTCGGACAGGGCGGGGGAGCAGTACTTC. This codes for CASSSDRAGEQYF.

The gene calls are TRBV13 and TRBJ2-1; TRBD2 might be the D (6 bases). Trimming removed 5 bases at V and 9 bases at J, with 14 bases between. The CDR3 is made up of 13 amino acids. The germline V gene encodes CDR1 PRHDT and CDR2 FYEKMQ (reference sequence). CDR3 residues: CASSLRDSIEQFF. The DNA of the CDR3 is TGTGCCAGCAGCCTGCGGGACTCCATTGAGCAGTTCTTC.

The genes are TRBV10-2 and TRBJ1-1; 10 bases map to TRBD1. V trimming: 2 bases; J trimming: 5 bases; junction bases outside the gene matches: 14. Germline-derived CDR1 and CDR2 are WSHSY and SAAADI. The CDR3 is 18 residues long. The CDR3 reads CASSEGFGPGQGRTEAFF. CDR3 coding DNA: TGCGCCAGCAGTGAGGGGTTTGGGCCGGGACAGGGGAGAACTGAAGCTTTCTTT.

CDR3 sequence (DNA): TGTGCCAGCAGCCAAGATCTCACTGAAGCTTTCTTT. This sequence encodes CASSQDLTEAFF. The chain recombines TRBV14 with TRBJ1-1; D ambiguous. V was trimmed by 0 bases and J by 4 bases, leaving 3 bases between them. Germline-derived CDR1 and CDR2 are SGHDN and FVKESK. CDR3 length: 12 residues.

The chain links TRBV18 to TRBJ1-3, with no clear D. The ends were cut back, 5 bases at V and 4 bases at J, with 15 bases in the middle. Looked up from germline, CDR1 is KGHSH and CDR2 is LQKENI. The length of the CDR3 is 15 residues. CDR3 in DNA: TGTGCCAGCTCAATCGGGAGCGAAAGCGGAAACACCATATATTTT. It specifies CASSIGSESGNTIYF.

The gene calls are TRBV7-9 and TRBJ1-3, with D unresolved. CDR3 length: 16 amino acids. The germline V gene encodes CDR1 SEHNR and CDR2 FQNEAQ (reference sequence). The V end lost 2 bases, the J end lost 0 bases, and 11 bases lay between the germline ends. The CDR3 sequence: CASSLQPPSSGNTIYF. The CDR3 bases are TGTGCCAGCAGCTTACAACCGCCGAGCTCTGGAAACACCATATATTTT.

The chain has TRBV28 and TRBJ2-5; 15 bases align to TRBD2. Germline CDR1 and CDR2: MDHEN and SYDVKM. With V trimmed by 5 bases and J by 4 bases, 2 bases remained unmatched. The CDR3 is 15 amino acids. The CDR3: CASSVGLAGGETQYF. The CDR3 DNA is TGTGCCAGCAGTGTGGGACTAGCGGGAGGAGAGACCCAGTACTTC.

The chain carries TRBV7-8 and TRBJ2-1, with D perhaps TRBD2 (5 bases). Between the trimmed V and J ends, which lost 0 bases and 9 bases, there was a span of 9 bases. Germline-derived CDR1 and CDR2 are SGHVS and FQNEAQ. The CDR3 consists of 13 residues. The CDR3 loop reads CASSLAGVVEQFF. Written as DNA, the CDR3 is TGTGCCAGCAGCTTAGCGGGAGTCGTTGAGCAGTTCTTC.

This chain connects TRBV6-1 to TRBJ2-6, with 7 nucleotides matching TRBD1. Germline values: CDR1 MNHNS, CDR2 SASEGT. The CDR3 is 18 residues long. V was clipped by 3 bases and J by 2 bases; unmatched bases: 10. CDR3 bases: TGTGCCAGCAGTGACGACAGGGTTGGGCTCGCTGGGGCCAACGTCCTGACTTTC. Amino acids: CASSDDRVGLAGANVLTF.

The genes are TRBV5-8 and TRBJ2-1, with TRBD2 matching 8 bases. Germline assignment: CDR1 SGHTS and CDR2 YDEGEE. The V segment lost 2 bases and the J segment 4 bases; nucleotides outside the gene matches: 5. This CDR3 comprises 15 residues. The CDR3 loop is CASSFFTSGYNEQFF. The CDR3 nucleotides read TGTGCCAGCAGCTTTTTCACTAGCGGTTACAATGAGCAGTTCTTC. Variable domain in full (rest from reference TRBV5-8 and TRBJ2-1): EAGVTQSPTHLIKTRGQQATLRCSPISGHTSVYWYQQALGLGLQFLLWYDEGEERNRGNFPPRFSGRQFPNYSSELNVNALELEDSALYLCASSFFTSGYNEQFFGPGTRLTVL.

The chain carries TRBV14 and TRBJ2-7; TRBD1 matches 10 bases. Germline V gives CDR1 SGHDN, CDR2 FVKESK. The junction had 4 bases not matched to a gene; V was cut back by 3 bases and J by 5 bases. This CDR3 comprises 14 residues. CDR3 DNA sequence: TGTGCCAGCAGCCAGGGACAGGGGCCACACGAGCAGTACTTC. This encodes CASSQGQGPHEQYF.

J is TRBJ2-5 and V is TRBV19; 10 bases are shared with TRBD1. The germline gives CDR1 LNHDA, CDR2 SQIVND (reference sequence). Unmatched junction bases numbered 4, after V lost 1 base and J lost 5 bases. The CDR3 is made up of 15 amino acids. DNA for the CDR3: TGTGCCAGTAGTATAGTAGGGGACAGGGGTGAGACCCAGTACTTC. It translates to CASSIVGDRGETQYF.